These 21 T cell receptor beta chains originate from one sample sequenced in a study of blood T cell repertoires in COVID-19. Sequencing used immunoSEQ multiplex PCR; TCRdb keeps in-frame clones, though not all of them. The sample records about 120,000 clones, just under 85% being singletons. Sample: peripheral blood. These receptors all stem from a man aged 70-80 years with active or convalescent COVID-19.

The chain couples TRBV7-2 to TRBJ2-7; TRBD1 aligns across 8 bases. After removal of 8 bases from V and 0 bases from J, the junction contained 3 bases not matched to a gene. Germline lookup yields CDR1 SGHTA and CDR2 FQGNSA. This CDR3 region has 13 residues. The CDR3 loop is CASRQGASYEQYF. CDR3 in DNA: TGTGCCAGCCGTCAGGGGGCCTCCTACGAGCAGTACTTC.

The rearrangement links TRBV6-6 to TRBJ2-2, with TRBD2 matching 9 bases. The CDR3 spans 15 residues. Germline V lookup: CDR1 MNHNY, CDR2 SVGAGI (reference sequence). Trimming removed 7 bases from V and 2 bases from J; junction bases left unmatched: 5. The CDR3, as DNA: TGTGCCAGCAACGCGGGGGGGCCTAACACCGGGGAGCTGTTTTTT. It yields the protein CASNAGGPNTGELFF.

The V call is TRBV28, the J call TRBJ2-1; 9 nucleotides line up with TRBD2. The J segment lost 0 bases and the V segment lost 6 bases, leaving 12 bases of the junction unmatched. Germline V gene sequence: CDR1 MDHEN, CDR2 SYDVKM. This CDR3 comprises 18 residues. In nucleotides, the CDR3 is TGTGCCAGCAGCATAACAGCGGGAGGCGGAAGCTCCTACAATGAGCAGTTCTTC. Translated, it gives CASSITAGGGSSYNEQFF.

The chain couples TRBV6-5 to TRBJ1-6; D remains ambiguous. The germline V gene has CDR1 MNHEY and CDR2 SVGAGI. CDR3 length: 13 residues. The V end was cut by 8 bases, the J end by 12 bases, with 17 bases between. The CDR3 DNA reads TGTGCCAGCCTCGGAAGCGGGAGGCTACCCCTCCACTTT. This codes for CASLGSGRLPLHF.

This chain joins TRBV6-6 and TRBJ1-1, with D hard to call. The CDR3 consists of 11 residues. Germline values: CDR1 MNHNY, CDR2 SVGAGI (reference sequence). V lost 4 bases and J 11 bases, leaving 11 bases between the germline ends. The CDR3 DNA sequence: TGTGCCAGCAGTTTAGCCAGAGGGGCTTTCTTT. Its translation is CASSLARGAFF.

The V and J genes are TRBV6-5 and TRBJ1-4; TRBD1 matches at 7 bases. The CDR3 covers 14 residues. Trimming at V came to 10 bases and at J to 2 bases, leaving 7 bases not matched to a gene. The germline CDR1 and CDR2 sequences are MNHEY and SVGAGI. The CDR3 spells CATDRRPTNEKLFF. Here the CDR3 DNA reads TGTGCCACGGACAGGCGGCCCACTAATGAAAAACTGTTTTTT.

The chain is built from TRBV7-2 and TRBJ2-3; 9 nucleotides align to TRBD2. The J segment lost 1 base and the V segment lost 4 bases, leaving 0 bases of the junction unmatched. The CDR3 runs 14 residues. The V gene's germline CDR1 is SGHTA and CDR2 FQGNSA. As DNA, the CDR3 is TGTGCCAGCAGCTCTAGCGGGGGCACAGATACGCAGTATTTT. This sequence encodes CASSSSGGTDTQYF.

This clone was recorded a few times. The identical CDR3 is also encoded by other nucleotide sequences in the sample. The rearrangement links TRBV6-5 to TRBJ1-5; 7 nucleotides match TRBD1. Germline CDR1 is MNHEY and CDR2 is SVGAGI. The V segment lost 4 bases and the J segment 0 bases; nucleotides outside the gene matches: 3. The length of the CDR3 is 15 residues. This chain's CDR3 is CASSLQGNSNQPQHF. In DNA form, the CDR3 reads TGTGCCAGCAGTTTACAGGGGAATAGCAATCAGCCCCAGCATTTT.

In this sample, this clone turned up once. The chain carries TRBV14 and TRBJ1-1; 10 positions agree with TRBD1. There are 14 residues in the CDR3. Germline values: CDR1 SGHDN, CDR2 FVKESK. The trim removed 4 bases at V and 2 bases at J, leaving 1 base unmatched. CDR3 sequence (DNA): TGTGCCAGCAGCCCGACAGGGGGCAACACTGAAGCTTTCTTT. This gives the protein CASSPTGGNTEAFF.

This clone has a handful of counts. The chain couples TRBV2 to TRBJ1-2, with TRBD1 matching 10 bases. J lost 2 bases, V lost 6 bases, and 9 bases had no gene match. CDR3 length: 16 amino acids. Germline V gene lookup returns CDR1 SNHLY and CDR2 FYNNEI. The CDR3 is CASSATGGAVNYGYTF. In nucleotides, the CDR3 is TGTGCCAGCAGCGCGACAGGGGGCGCGGTAAACTATGGCTACACCTTC.

The J gene is TRBJ2-7, the V gene TRBV18, with D possibly being TRBD1 (6 bases). Trimming removed 2 bases from V and 5 bases from J, with 7 bases in between. Germline V CDR1 and CDR2: KGHSH, LQKENI. The CDR3 has 12 amino acids. This chain's CDR3 is CASSPNRDEQYF. The CDR3 DNA reads TGTGCCAGCTCACCAAACAGGGACGAGCAGTACTTC.

This clone occurred a few times. The chain uses TRBV5-4 and TRBJ2-7, with D possibly TRBD1 on 6 matching bases. The CDR3 has 14 residues. V gave up 4 bases and J gave up 1 base, with 12 bases separating them. In germline, CDR1 is SGHNT, CDR2 YYREEE (reference sequence). The CDR3 nucleotides read TGTGCCAGCAGCGATCCGGGACAATCCTACGAGCAGTACTTC. This codes for CASSDPGQSYEQYF.

This clone has a single count. V and J are TRBV9 and TRBJ1-1; tentative D call: TRBD1 (5 bases). Trimming cost V 4 bases and J 9 bases, with 22 bases left between them. Germline lookup yields CDR1 SGDLS and CDR2 YYNGEE. The CDR3 has 15 residues. The CDR3 sequence: CASSPDHGGTGKAFF. CDR3 in DNA: TGTGCCAGCAGCCCGGACCATGGGGGGACGGGGAAAGCTTTCTTT. The complete variable domain, with remaining parts taken from reference TRBV9 and TRBJ1-1, reads DSGVTQTPKHLITATGQRVTLRCSPRSGDLSVYWYQQSLDQGLQFLIQYYNGEERAKGNILERFSAQQFPDLHSELNLSSLELGDSALYFCASSPDHGGTGKAFFGQGTRLTVV.

This chain joins TRBV2 and TRBJ1-4; D remains ambiguous. Trimming took off 7 bases at V and 7 bases at J, with 16 bases between the two ends. This CDR3 has 14 amino acids. The germline V gene encodes CDR1 SNHLY and CDR2 FYNNEI. The CDR3 region is CASIPTEQSEKLFF. Here the CDR3 DNA reads TGTGCCAGCATCCCCACAGAGCAGAGTGAAAAACTGTTTTTT. Drawing the rest from reference TRBV2 and TRBJ1-4, the complete variable domain is EPEVTQTPSHQVTQMGQEVILRCVPISNHLYFYWYRQILGQKVEFLVSFYNNEISEKSEIFDDQFSVERPDGSNFTLKIRSTKLEDSAMYFCASIPTEQSEKLFFGSGTQLSVL.

The chain uses TRBV11-2 and TRBJ2-1; the D is unclear. The ends were cut back, 1 base at V and 1 base at J, with 5 bases in the middle. Germline CDR1 SGHAT, CDR2 FQNNGV. The CDR3 has 14 residues. CDR3 region: CASSLVSSYNEQFF. In DNA form, the CDR3 reads TGTGCCAGCAGCTTAGTTAGTTCCTACAATGAGCAGTTCTTC.

V usage is TRBV25-1 and J usage is TRBJ2-7; 10 bases line up with TRBD1. The V gene end was trimmed by 8 bases and the J gene end by 3 bases; junction bases not matched to a gene: 4. The CDR3 loop spans 13 amino acids. Looked up from germline, CDR1 is MGHDK and CDR2 is SYGVNS. CDR3 DNA sequence: TGTGCCAGCGGGAGGACAGGGGGCTACGAGCAGTACTTC. It translates to CASGRTGGYEQYF.

This clone has at least ten counts. This chain joins TRBV5-1 and TRBJ2-7, with TRBD1 identical over 8 bases. From germline, CDR1 is SGHRS and CDR2 YFSETQ. V lost 3 bases and J lost 0; bases outside the gene matches: 5. CDR3 length equals 15 residues. CDR3 residues: CASSYGQGSSYEQYF. The CDR3 region has the DNA TGCGCCAGCAGCTACGGACAGGGTTCCTCCTACGAGCAGTACTTC.

To note about this clone: This same CDR3 is encoded by further DNA sequences in the sample. This chain connects TRBV5-1 to TRBJ2-5; 9 nucleotides agree with TRBD1. Germline assignment: CDR1 SGHRS and CDR2 YFSETQ. The CDR3 is 14 amino acids. V shed 4 bases, J shed 3 bases, and the junction held 4 bases outside the gene matches. The CDR3 loop reads CASSMGQGEETQYF. The DNA of the CDR3 is TGCGCCAGCAGCATGGGACAGGGTGAAGAGACCCAGTACTTC.

This chain links TRBV28 with TRBJ2-3, with D possibly matching TRBD2 (5 bases). V dropped 2 bases and J dropped 2 bases, with 11 bases sitting between them. This CDR3 is 15 amino acids long. Germline-derived CDR1 and CDR2 are MDHEN and SYDVKM. CDR3 region: CASSLRRLATDTQYF. The CDR3 nucleotides read TGTGCCAGCAGTTTAAGGAGGTTAGCCACAGATACGCAGTATTTT. Drawing the rest from reference TRBV28 and TRBJ2-3, the complete variable domain is DVKVTQSSRYLVKRTGEKVFLECVQDMDHENMFWYRQDPGLGLRLIYFSYDVKMKEKGDIPEGYSVSREKKERFSLILESASTNQTSMYLCASSLRRLATDTQYFGPGTRLTVL.

In its sample, this clone was seen once. The chain couples TRBV2 to TRBJ2-7; D gene unclear. Germline V gene lookup returns CDR1 SNHLY and CDR2 FYNNEI. The CDR3 sequence is 11 residues long. The V end was cut by 5 bases, the J end by 0 bases, with 2 bases between. Here the CDR3 reads CASSRSYEQYF. CDR3 nucleotides: TGTGCCAGCAGTCGCTCCTACGAGCAGTACTTC.

The chain is built from TRBV18 and TRBJ1-1, with 10 positions matching TRBD1. The CDR3 contains 15 residues. Germline CDR1 and CDR2: KGHSH and LQKENI. Trimming at V came to 3 bases and at J to 6 bases, leaving 7 bases not matched to a gene. The CDR3 sequence: CASSPTGQGIAEAFF. CDR3 DNA: TGTGCCAGCTCACCCACGGGACAGGGGATCGCTGAAGCTTTCTTT.